This TCR beta chain was captured in a study of T cells in Graves' hyperthyroidism and ophthalmopathy. This CDR3 has 19 residues. Trimming took off 1 base at V and 0 bases at J, with 19 bases between the two ends. In germline, CDR1 is KGHSH, CDR2 LQKENI. This clonotype was seen a few times. TCR beta CDR3 regions were amplified from RNA. A set of HTBI primers served as the primers for a first-round RT-PCR of the TCR CDR3. One entry per CDR3 protein, called by TCRdb with MiXCR from the multiplex PCR reads. The data contain hundreds of thousands of distinct CDR3 sequences, around 19% of them singletons. The chain uses TRBV18 and TRBJ2-1, with a possible D match to TRBD2 (6 bases). The source of this sequence is a woman between 50 and 59 years old with Graves' hyperthyroidism that later progressed to Graves' ophthalmopathy. Sequencing input: blood. The CDR3 region has the DNA TGTGCCAGCTCACCACTAGTTTCGGCGGGGACGATCTCCTACAATGAGCAGTTCTTC. Amino acid sequence: CASSPLVSAGTISYNEQFF. The variable domain in full, completed from reference TRBV18 and TRBJ2-1, reads NAGVMQNPRHLVRRRGQEARLRCSPMKGHSHVYWYRQLPEEGLKFMVYLQKENIIDESGMPKERFSAEFPKEGPSILRIQQVVRGDSAAYFCASSPLVSAGTISYNEQFFGPGTRLTVL.